The 25 T cell receptor beta chains listed next were all sequenced from one sample in a study of T cell responses to AZD1222 COVID-19 vaccine. Produced via immunoSEQ multiplex PCR; TCRdb's table is partial and in-frame only. The sample has 170,000 or so clones, 87% seen once. The specimen was peripheral blood, collected on day 0 of AZD1222 vaccination. The receptors shown here come from an adult in good health.

The rearrangement joins TRBV27 to TRBJ2-3; 11 bases align to TRBD2. The CDR3 length is 16 residues. V shed 2 bases, J shed 2 bases, and the junction held 3 bases outside the gene matches. Germline CDR1 reads MNHEY; CDR2 reads SMNVEV (reference sequence). The CDR3 here is CASSLGGLADTDTQYF. CDR3 DNA: TGTGCCAGCAGTTTAGGGGGACTAGCGGACACAGATACGCAGTATTTT.

V usage is TRBV7-3 and J usage is TRBJ2-3; D might be TRBD2 (6 bases). The CDR3 has 15 amino acids. V was trimmed by 2 bases and J by 6 bases, leaving 15 bases between them. The germline gives CDR1 SGHTA, CDR2 FQGTGA. The CDR3 loop reads CASSLLGLLSDTQYF. The CDR3 region has the DNA TGTGCCAGCAGCTTACTGGGACTCCTCTCGGATACGCAGTATTTT.

The V gene is TRBV9, the J gene TRBJ2-7, with D perhaps matching TRBD1 (5 bases). Germline loops: CDR1 SGDLS, CDR2 YYNGEE. Trimming left V 5 bases short and J 2 bases short, with 32 bases between. The CDR3 is 20 residues long. CDR3 region: CASSPVGVGRLPGQTYEQYF. DNA for the CDR3: TGTGCCAGCAGTCCAGTAGGAGTGGGGCGTCTCCCTGGCCAAACCTACGAGCAGTACTTC. Variable domain in full (rest from reference TRBV9 and TRBJ2-7): DSGVTQTPKHLITATGQRVTLRCSPRSGDLSVYWYQQSLDQGLQFLIQYYNGEERAKGNILERFSAQQFPDLHSELNLSSLELGDSALYFCASSPVGVGRLPGQTYEQYFGPGTRLTVT.

The chain links TRBV18 to TRBJ2-1; D ambiguous. In germline, CDR1 is KGHSH, CDR2 LQKENI. This CDR3 spans 14 amino acids. V was shortened by 2 bases and J by 10 bases, with 15 bases between the two germline ends. The CDR3 reads CASSPNRARNEQFF. Written as DNA, the CDR3 is TGTGCCAGCTCACCAAATCGGGCTAGGAACGAGCAGTTCTTC.

This clone has a single count. The genes are TRBV19 and TRBJ1-1; a possible D gene is TRBD1 (6 bases). V was pared by 7 bases and J by 3 bases, with 15 bases between. The CDR3 contains 14 residues. CDR1 and CDR2 from the germline V gene are LNHDA and SQIVND (reference sequence). CDR3 loop: CASIWGQGHTEAFF. CDR3 sequence (DNA): TGTGCCAGTATTTGGGGGCAGGGGCACACTGAAGCTTTCTTT.

The chain recombines TRBV10-2 with TRBJ1-3, with D unresolved. Trimming pared 9 bases from V and 2 bases from J, leaving 14 bases between. Looked up from germline, CDR1 is WSHSY and CDR2 is SAAADI. The CDR3 is made up of 14 amino acids. CDR3 sequence: CASRTLGTGNTIYF. The CDR3 DNA reads as TGCGCCAGTCGGACTCTGGGAACTGGAAACACCATATATTTT.

Only one count was recorded for this clone. This chain links TRBV19 with TRBJ2-7; TRBD1 matches at 9 bases. Germline CDR1 and CDR2: LNHDA and SQIVND (reference sequence). V lost 4 bases, J lost 2 bases, and 9 bases stayed unmatched. This CDR3 comprises 16 residues. The CDR3 DNA reads TGTGCCAGTAGTACGTCTACCGGGACAGGGCCCTACGAGCAGTACTTC. Encoded protein: CASSTSTGTGPYEQYF.

The V gene is TRBV6-5, the J gene TRBJ2-7; 8 bases are a match to TRBD1. The CDR3 spans 14 residues. V was clipped by 10 bases and J by 4 bases; unmatched bases: 12. Germline CDR1 is MNHEY and CDR2 is SVGAGI. CDR3 sequence: CATKDRVGSYEQYF. The CDR3 DNA follows: TGTGCCACTAAGGACAGGGTAGGGTCTTACGAGCAGTACTTC.

The rearrangement uses TRBV19 and TRBJ2-1; 12 bases align to TRBD2. Germline values: CDR1 LNHDA, CDR2 SQIVND (reference sequence). Germline trimming cut 3 bases from V and 7 bases from J; bases unmatched to any gene: 7. This CDR3 comprises 16 residues. DNA of the CDR3: TGTGCCAGTAGTATTGGTCGGACTAGCGGGGAAAATGAGCAGTTCTTC. This sequence encodes CASSIGRTSGENEQFF.

J is TRBJ1-2 and V is TRBV27; a weak D match, TRBD1 (6 bases). The V end lost 0 bases, the J end lost 5 bases, and 19 bases lay between the germline ends. Germline values: CDR1 MNHEY, CDR2 SMNVEV (reference sequence). CDR3 length: 17 amino acids. DNA for the CDR3: TGTGCCAGCAGTTTATCCACGGGAACAGGGACTTATTATGGCTACACCTTC. Amino acid sequence: CASSLSTGTGTYYGYTF.

The chain has TRBV4-2 and TRBJ2-7; the match to TRBD2 covers 8 bases. The V segment lost 0 bases and the J segment 4 bases; nucleotides outside the gene matches: 14. The CDR3 consists of 18 residues. In germline, CDR1 is LGHNA, CDR2 YNFKEQ. As DNA, the CDR3 is TGTGCCAGCAGCCAAGATCCTAGTTATCGACTAGCGCTGTACGAGCAGTACTTC. Its protein is CASSQDPSYRLALYEQYF.

This chain connects TRBV30 to TRBJ1-2; TRBD1 is a possible D gene (6 bases). Germline lookup yields CDR1 GTSNPN and CDR2 SVGIG (reference sequence). V was shortened by 2 bases and J by 3 bases, with 22 bases between the two germline ends. The CDR3 totals 17 residues. Here the CDR3 reads CAWSQTLGGRAYYGYTF. CDR3 coding DNA: TGTGCCTGGAGTCAAACTTTGGGGGGGCGCGCGTACTATGGCTACACCTTC.

The gene calls are TRBV2 and TRBJ1-2; unclear D gene. The V gene lost 1 base and the J gene lost 3 bases, with 12 bases spanning the gap. The CDR3 is 15 amino acids. Germline V gene lookup returns CDR1 SNHLY and CDR2 FYNNEI. The CDR3 reads CASSEVSGVDYGYTF. As DNA, the CDR3 is TGTGCCAGCAGTGAAGTGTCTGGGGTAGACTATGGCTACACCTTC. The whole variable domain, remainder taken from reference TRBV2 and TRBJ1-2, is EPEVTQTPSHQVTQMGQEVILRCVPISNHLYFYWYRQILGQKVEFLVSFYNNEISEKSEIFDDQFSVERPDGSNFTLKIRSTKLEDSAMYFCASSEVSGVDYGYTFGSGTRLTVV.

The V gene is TRBV6-6, the J gene TRBJ2-1; 8 positions match TRBD2. Trimming removed 11 bases from V and 6 bases from J; junction bases left unmatched: 6. Germline V gives CDR1 MNHNY, CDR2 SVGAGI (reference sequence). This CDR3 contains 12 residues. In DNA form, the CDR3 reads TGTGCCTGCTCCGGGACTAGCAATGAGCAGTTCTTC. As protein: CACSGTSNEQFF.

The DNA of the CDR3 is TGCGCCAGCAGCTTGGAAAACATTTACTACAATGAGCAGTTCTTC. This translates into CASSLENIYYNEQFF. The chain carries TRBV5-1 and TRBJ2-1; D gene uncertain. Germline values: CDR1 SGHRS, CDR2 YFSETQ. The CDR3 loop spans 15 amino acids. Deletions cut 0 bases from V and 3 bases from J, with 10 bases between. Combining the CDR3 with reference TRBV5-1 and TRBJ2-1 gives the whole variable domain KAGVTQTPRYLIKTRGQQVTLSCSPISGHRSVSWYQQTPGQGLQFLFEYFSETQRNKGNFPGRFSGRQFSNSRSEMNVSTLELGDSALYLCASSLENIYYNEQFFGPGTRLTVL.

This chain uses TRBV6-5 with TRBJ2-1, with D uncertain. The CDR3 loop spans 15 amino acids. The germline gives CDR1 MNHEY, CDR2 SVGAGI. Trimming took 5 bases from V and 0 from J, leaving 11 bases between them. The DNA for the CDR3 is TGTGCCAGCAGTCCTCTCGAATCCTCCTACAATGAGCAGTTCTTC. It specifies CASSPLESSYNEQFF.

The rearrangement uses TRBV12-3 or TRBV12-4 and TRBJ2-1, with D hard to call. There are 13 residues in the CDR3. V was pared by 4 bases and J by 0 bases, with 4 bases between. The CDR3 reads CASSSSSYNEQFF. For the CDR3, the DNA is TGTGCCAGCAGTTCTAGCTCCTACAATGAGCAGTTCTTC.

J is TRBJ1-1 and V is TRBV28, with 9 bases matching TRBD1. CDR3 size: 13 residues. V dropped 3 bases and J dropped 7; count of bases not matched to a gene: 3. CDR1 and CDR2 (germline): MDHEN, SYDVKM. The CDR3 spells CASSFGQGYEAFF. DNA for the CDR3: TGTGCCAGCAGTTTCGGACAGGGGTATGAAGCTTTCTTT.

The genes are TRBV18 and TRBJ2-5, with TRBD2 matching 7 bases. J gave up 4 bases and V 3 bases, and 2 bases lay outside the gene matches. Germline CDR1 is KGHSH and CDR2 is LQKENI. This CDR3 has 13 residues. The CDR3 spells CASSPTGGETQYF. The DNA of the CDR3 is TGTGCCAGCTCACCCACGGGGGGAGAGACCCAGTACTTC.

The chain carries TRBV28 and TRBJ2-5; D not certain. The CDR3 extends over 12 amino acids. In germline, CDR1 is MDHEN, CDR2 SYDVKM. Deletions cut 3 bases from V and 4 bases from J, with 6 bases between. For the CDR3, the DNA is TGTGCCAGCAGTTTGGTCCGAGAGACCCAGTACTTC. Encoded protein: CASSLVRETQYF.

The rearrangement uses TRBV19 and TRBJ2-2; 11 bases are shared with TRBD1. The CDR3 totals 15 residues. V gave up 9 bases and J gave up 2 bases; unmatched junction bases: 5. Per the germline V gene, CDR1 is LNHDA and CDR2 is SQIVND (reference sequence). CDR3 nucleotides: TGTGCCAGCCATTGGACAGGGGGCAACACCGGGGAGCTGTTTTTT. Translation gives CASHWTGGNTGELFF.

V and J are TRBV29-1 and TRBJ2-7; TRBD1 aligns across 8 bases. This CDR3 has 13 residues. V shed 4 bases, J shed 2 bases, and the junction held 4 bases outside the gene matches. The V gene's germline CDR1 is SQVTM and CDR2 ANQGSEA. The CDR3 region is CSVGGQGTYEQYF. The DNA for the CDR3 is TGCAGCGTTGGAGGACAGGGCACCTACGAGCAGTACTTC.

This sequence joins TRBV5-4 and TRBJ1-1, with 8 bases lining up with TRBD1. CDR1 is SGHNT and CDR2 is YYREEE in the germline V gene (reference sequence). After removal of 3 bases from V and 5 bases from J, the junction contained 6 bases not matched to a gene. This CDR3 contains 14 residues. The CDR3 DNA sequence: TGTGCCAGCAGCTCGGGACAGGTGGGGACTGAAGCTTTCTTT. It translates to CASSSGQVGTEAFF.

The rearrangement uses TRBV6-5 and TRBJ2-4, with 15 nucleotides matching TRBD2. V trimming: 3 bases; J trimming: 8 bases; junction bases outside the gene matches: 5. The CDR3 is made up of 16 amino acids. CDR1 MNHEY and CDR2 SVGAGI come from the germline V gene. CDR3 DNA sequence: TGTGCCAGCAGTTATCGGGGGACTAGCGGGAGGCACATTCAGTACTTC. Protein product: CASSYRGTSGRHIQYF.

The rearrangement joins TRBV11-2 to TRBJ2-2, with D hard to call. V was pared by 0 bases and J by 2 bases, with 4 bases between. The CDR3 has 14 amino acids. Germline V gives CDR1 SGHAT, CDR2 FQNNGV. This CDR3 reads CASSLDFNTGELFF. The CDR3 DNA follows: TGTGCCAGCAGCTTAGACTTTAACACCGGGGAGCTGTTTTTT. The full variable domain, its missing parts supplied by reference TRBV11-2 and TRBJ2-2, is EAGVAQSPRYKIIEKRQSVAFWCNPISGHATLYWYQQILGQGPKLLIQFQNNGVVDDSQLPKDRFSAERLKGVDSTLKIQPAKLEDSAVYLCASSLDFNTGELFFGEGSRLTVL.